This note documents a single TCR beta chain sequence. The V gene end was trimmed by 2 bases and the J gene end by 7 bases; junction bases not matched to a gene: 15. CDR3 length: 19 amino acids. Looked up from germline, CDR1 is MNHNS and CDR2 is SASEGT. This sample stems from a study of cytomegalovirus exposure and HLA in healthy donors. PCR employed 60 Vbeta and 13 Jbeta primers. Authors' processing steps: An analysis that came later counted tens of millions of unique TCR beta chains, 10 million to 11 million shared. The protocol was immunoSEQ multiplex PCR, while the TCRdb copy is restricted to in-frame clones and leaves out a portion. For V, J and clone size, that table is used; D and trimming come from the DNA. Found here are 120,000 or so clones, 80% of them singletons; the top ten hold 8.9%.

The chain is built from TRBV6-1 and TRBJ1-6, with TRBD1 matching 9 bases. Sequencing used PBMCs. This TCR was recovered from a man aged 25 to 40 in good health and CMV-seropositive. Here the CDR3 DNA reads TGTGCCAGCAGTGAACTTTACATTAGGCGGGACAGGGCAAATTCACCCCTCCACTTT. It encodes CASSELYIRRDRANSPLHF.